These 18 T cell receptor beta chains share one sample of origin, sequenced in a study of cytomegalovirus exposure and HLA in healthy donors. It was with 60 Vbeta and 13 Jbeta primers that the PCR ran. Some clones are missing from TCRdb's copy, which holds only in-frame ones; the method was immunoSEQ multiplex PCR. This sample's table has 49,000 or so clones. Source material: PBMCs. Every receptor here comes from a man aged 40-49 years in good health and CMV-seropositive.

The rearrangement joins TRBV7-2 to TRBJ2-7; TRBD2 agrees at 9 bases. Germline values: CDR1 SGHTA, CDR2 FQGNSA. Trimming removed 7 bases from V and 3 bases from J; junction bases left unmatched: 10. CDR3 size: 15 residues. The CDR3 reads CASTGPGLASYEQYF. The CDR3 DNA reads as TGTGCCAGCACCGGACCGGGACTAGCTAGCTACGAGCAGTACTTC.

This chain uses TRBV28 with TRBJ2-2, with 8 bases lining up with TRBD2. From germline, CDR1 is MDHEN and CDR2 SYDVKM. The CDR3 contains 15 residues. V trimming: 7 bases; J trimming: 5 bases; junction bases outside the gene matches: 9. CDR3 protein: CASMDSTSGTGELFF. CDR3 DNA: TGTGCCAGCATGGATTCTACTAGCGGTACCGGGGAGCTGTTTTTT.

The chain has TRBV6-5 and TRBJ1-4; weak D call: TRBD1 (6 bases). The V and J ends lost 6 bases and 2 bases respectively, with 10 bases between them. The germline CDR1 and CDR2 sequences are MNHEY and SVGAGI. CDR3 length: 14 residues. CDR3 protein: CASRDDRTNEKLFF. The CDR3 nucleotides are TGTGCCAGCAGGGATGACAGGACTAATGAAAAACTGTTTTTT.

The gene calls are TRBV27 and TRBJ2-3; TRBD1 is a possible D gene (6 bases). This CDR3 region has 11 residues. Germline CDR1 reads MNHEY; CDR2 reads SMNVEV (reference sequence). The V gene lost 8 bases and the J gene lost 8 bases, with 11 bases spanning the gap. DNA of the CDR3: TGTGCCAGCGGGTTCAGGGGTACGCAGTATTTT. Translated, it gives CASGFRGTQYF.

CDR3 sequence (DNA): TGTGCCAGCAGTTTACCCACCACTACAGATACGCAGTATTTT. Its translation: CASSLPTTTDTQYF. V is TRBV27 and J is TRBJ2-3, with unresolved D. Germline V lookup: CDR1 MNHEY, CDR2 SMNVEV (reference sequence). V was trimmed by 2 bases and J by 3 bases, leaving 9 bases between them. This CDR3 region has 14 residues.

The J gene is TRBJ1-2, the V gene TRBV28; possibly TRBD1 for D (6 bases). The CDR3 is 12 amino acids. Germline V gives CDR1 MDHEN, CDR2 SYDVKM. V lost 4 bases, J lost 5 bases, and 8 bases lay in between. The CDR3 nucleotides are TGTGCCAGCAGTTCACAGGGATATGGCTACACCTTC. It translates to CASSSQGYGYTF.

This chain links TRBV5-1 with TRBJ1-1; D is ambiguous. Per the germline V gene, CDR1 is SGHRS and CDR2 is YFSETQ. This CDR3 is 10 amino acids long. V was pared by 7 bases and J by 7 bases, with 8 bases between. The DNA of the CDR3 is TGCGCCAGCCGATCAGATGAAGCTTTCTTT. Its protein is CASRSDEAFF.

The rearrangement links TRBV7-9 to TRBJ2-7; D is possibly TRBD2 (5 bases). CDR3 length: 14 residues. Deletions cut 1 base from V and 5 bases from J, with 12 bases between. Germline V CDR1 and CDR2: SEHNR, FQNEAQ (reference sequence). CDR3 nucleotides: TGTGCCAGCAGCTTAGTGTTGGCTAGCAACGAGCAGTACTTC. Amino acids: CASSLVLASNEQYF. The variable domain in full, completed from reference TRBV7-9 and TRBJ2-7, reads DTGVSQNPRHKITKRGQNVTFRCDPISEHNRLYWYRQTLGQGPEFLTYFQNEAQLEKSRLLSDRFSAERPKGSFSTLEIQRTEQGDSAMYLCASSLVLASNEQYFGPGTRLTVT.

On this clone itself: One end of the junction varies from germline; a read error may be responsible. At the DNA level, this CDR3 is encoded by other sequences in the same sample as well. V usage is TRBV6-4 and J usage is TRBJ2-3, with 8 nucleotides matching TRBD2. The CDR3 extends over 15 amino acids. The V gene's germline CDR1 is MRHNA and CDR2 SNTAGT. The CDR3 protein is CASSDGRGSTDTQYF. CDR3 in DNA: TGCGCCAGCAGTGACGGGAGGGGGAGCACAGATACGCAGTATTTT.

The chain recombines TRBV18 with TRBJ1-5; D is unclear. V gave up 2 bases and J gave up 5 bases, with 13 bases separating them. This CDR3 region has 15 residues. Germline V gene sequence: CDR1 KGHSH, CDR2 LQKENI. The chain's CDR3 is CASSPAPQFDQPQHF. Written as DNA, the CDR3 is TGTGCCAGCTCACCAGCCCCACAATTTGATCAGCCCCAGCATTTT.

The CDR3 here is CASSSYGASNQPQHF. In nucleotides, the CDR3 is TGCGCCAGCAGCTCCTACGGAGCCAGCAATCAGCCCCAGCATTTT. The chain combines TRBV5-1 with TRBJ1-5, with unresolved D. CDR1 is SGHRS and CDR2 is YFSETQ in the germline V gene. V dropped 3 bases and J dropped 1 base, with 11 bases sitting between them. This CDR3 spans 15 amino acids.

This sequence joins TRBV2 and TRBJ1-5, with D maybe TRBD1 (6 bases). V lost 9 bases and J lost 1, with 13 bases in between. This CDR3 spans 14 amino acids. CDR1 and CDR2 from the germline V gene are SNHLY and FYNNEI. This CDR3 reads CASNTGQSNQPQHF. CDR3 in DNA: TGTGCCAGTAATACAGGGCAGAGCAATCAGCCCCAGCATTTT. Filled out from reference TRBV2 and TRBJ1-5, the complete variable domain reads EPEVTQTPSHQVTQMGQEVILRCVPISNHLYFYWYRQILGQKVEFLVSFYNNEISEKSEIFDDQFSVERPDGSNFTLKIRSTKLEDSAMYFCASNTGQSNQPQHFGDGTRLSIL.

The chain uses TRBV25-1 and TRBJ2-3; D not resolved. Germline V CDR1 and CDR2: MGHDK, SYGVNS. The CDR3 is 12 amino acids. V was shortened by 5 bases and J by 0 bases, with 3 bases between the two germline ends. In nucleotides, the CDR3 is TGTGCCAGCAGTCGGAGCACAGATACGCAGTATTTT. This codes for CASSRSTDTQYF.

The genes are TRBV9 and TRBJ2-1; TRBD1 matches 8 bases. The trim removed 3 bases at V and 9 bases at J, leaving 2 bases unmatched. Per germline, CDR1 SGDLS and CDR2 YYNGEE. The CDR3 is made up of 12 amino acids. CDR3 nucleotides: TGTGCCAGCAGCGGACAGGGGACTGAGCAGTTCTTC. Its translation is CASSGQGTEQFF.

With respect to this clone: This specimen includes other DNA sequences encoding the same CDR3. The V call is TRBV4-2, the J call TRBJ2-3; 9 bases are a match to TRBD2. Germline values: CDR1 LGHNA, CDR2 YNFKEQ. The CDR3 extends over 18 amino acids. Trimming took 3 bases from V and 0 from J; bases not matched to a gene: 10. In nucleotides, the CDR3 is TGTGCCAGCAGCCAGGAGGGAGCGGGGGGCCCCAGCACAGATACGCAGTATTTT. Its translation: CASSQEGAGGPSTDTQYF.

The J gene is TRBJ1-2, the V gene TRBV7-9; possibly TRBD1 for D (6 bases). Trimming removed 5 bases at V and 11 bases at J, with 12 bases between. The germline CDR1 and CDR2 sequences are SEHNR and FQNEAQ (reference sequence). The CDR3 contains 11 residues. This CDR3 is CASSLQQGYTF. The CDR3 DNA sequence: TGTGCCAGCAGCCTCCAACAGGGTTACACCTTC.

This sequence joins TRBV18 and TRBJ1-1, with 11 bases matching TRBD1. Germline lookup yields CDR1 KGHSH and CDR2 LQKENI. V was clipped by 3 bases and J by 1 base; unmatched bases: 7. CDR3 length: 17 amino acids. The CDR3 bases are TGTGCCAGCTCACCGCCCGGGACAGGGGGACCGAACACTGAAGCTTTCTTT. Translating it yields CASSPPGTGGPNTEAFF.

The chain has TRBV5-6 and TRBJ2-1; TRBD1 matches at 11 bases. With V trimmed by 4 bases and J by 3 bases, 3 bases remained unmatched. The germline V gene encodes CDR1 SGHDT and CDR2 YYEEEE. The CDR3 runs to 15 residues. CDR3 region: CASSPGTGGYNEQFF. In DNA, the CDR3 is TGTGCCAGCAGCCCGGGGACAGGGGGCTACAATGAGCAGTTCTTC.